This T cell receptor (beta chain) is from a study of intratumoral heterogeneity in liver cancer. Context from the whole study: In the full roughly 13-patient cohort, the median age was around 66 years and the majority of patients were male. To examine intratumor heterogeneity, the study integrated RNA-seq, DNA sequencing, TCR-seq and SNP array data obtained from multiple regions of hepatocellular carcinoma specimens. A total of 70 or so multiregional samples from about 14 HCC patients, consisting of 50 to 55 tumoral and about 20 adjacent nontumoral regions, were included in the overall cohort.

From the cysteine up to the phenylalanine, the CDR3 has a length of 14 residues. Only the CDR3 portion is preserved as DNA: 42 bases, with reading frame beginning at the first base. The germline V gene provides CDR1 MNHEY and CDR2 SVGAGI. Deletion took 6 bases off V and 1 base off J, with a span of 12 bases between the germline ends. Using the immunoSEQ assay, the TCR beta chain CDR3 regions were sequenced from genomic DNA. Primers annealing to V and J segments amplified rearranged VDJ segments. On the authors' methods: Clonality and richness metrics were computed with the ImmunoSeq Analyzer software. Fisher's exact test, supplemented by a beta-binomial method for added stringency, was applied to identify differentially abundant clones between regions. TCRdb's version of the immuneACCESS table is confined to in-frame rearrangements and falls short of the full clone set. An unresolved V gene accounts for under half of the shortfall where checked; the remainder is of unknown origin. The DNA gave D and trimming, while V, J and clone size come from that table. This sample is represented by about 2,800 clones; 60% to 80% of them were singletons. Less than 55% of the sample rests with the top ten.

Results and caveats for the whole study, not just this receptor: According to the report, TCR sequencing confirmed the RNA-seq-based estimates of regional differences in tumor-infiltrating lymphocyte burden. The authors noted a relatively low number of patients and under-sampled tumor-infiltrating lymphocyte representation as limitations. Within each of the two sequenced patients, overall T cell clonality showed no significant difference between tumor regions. Tumor region a in each sequenced patient had significantly more unique T-cell clonal expansions than region b.

Concerning this clone: It has no known antigen specificity. No base quality information exists; no much larger clone differs at one position.

Samples labelled H were derived from distinct, geographically separated regions of the hepatocellular carcinoma nodule. Every patient had early-stage hepatocellular carcinoma and went to surgical resection without receiving any prior therapy. None of the sampled areas showed macroscopic evidence of necrosis or hemorrhage. Multiple regions from two patients underwent TCR sequencing (ImmunoSeq). Each frozen resection tissue sample was taken at least 1 cm away from every other sample. Genomic DNA was isolated from bulk tissue with the DNeasy blood and tissue kit. The sample consisted of tumor tissue, taken before any cancer treatment. This receptor was identified in a woman in her seventies with hepatocellular carcinoma. The sequence links TRBV6-5 to TRBJ1-2; a weak D assignment points to TRBD1 (5 bases agree). CDR3 region: CASRTGDGNYGYTF. The DNA reads TGTGCCAGCAGGACCGGGGACGGTAACTATGGCTACACCTTC.